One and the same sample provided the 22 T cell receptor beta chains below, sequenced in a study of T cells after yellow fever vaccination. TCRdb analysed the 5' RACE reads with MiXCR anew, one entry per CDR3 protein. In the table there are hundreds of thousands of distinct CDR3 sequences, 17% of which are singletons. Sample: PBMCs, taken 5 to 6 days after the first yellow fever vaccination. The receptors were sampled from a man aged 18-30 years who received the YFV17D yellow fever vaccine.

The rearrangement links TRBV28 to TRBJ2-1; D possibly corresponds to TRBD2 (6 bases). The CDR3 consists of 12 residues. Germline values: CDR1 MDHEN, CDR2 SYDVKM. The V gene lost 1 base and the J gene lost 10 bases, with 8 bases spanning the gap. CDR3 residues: CASSLFRGEQFF. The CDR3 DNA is TGTGCCAGCAGTTTATTTCGGGGGGAGCAGTTCTTC.

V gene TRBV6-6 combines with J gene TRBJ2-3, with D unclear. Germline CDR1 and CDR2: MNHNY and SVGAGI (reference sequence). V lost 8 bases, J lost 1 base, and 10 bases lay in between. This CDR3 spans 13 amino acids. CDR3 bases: TGTGCCAGCCGATCCTGGGGCACAGATACGCAGTATTTT. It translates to CASRSWGTDTQYF.

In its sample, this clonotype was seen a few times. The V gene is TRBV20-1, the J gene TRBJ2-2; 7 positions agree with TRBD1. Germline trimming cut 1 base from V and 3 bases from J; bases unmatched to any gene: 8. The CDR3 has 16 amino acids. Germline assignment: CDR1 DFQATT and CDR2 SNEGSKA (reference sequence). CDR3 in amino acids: CSARGYRDSYTGELFF. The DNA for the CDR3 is TGCAGTGCTAGAGGCTACCGGGACAGTTACACCGGGGAGCTGTTTTTT.

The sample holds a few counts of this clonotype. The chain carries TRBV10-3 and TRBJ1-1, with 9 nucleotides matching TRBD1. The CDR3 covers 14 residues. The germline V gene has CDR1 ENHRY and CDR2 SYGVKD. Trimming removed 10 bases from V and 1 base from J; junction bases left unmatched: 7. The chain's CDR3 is CATVQGAQNTEAFF. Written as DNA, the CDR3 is TGTGCCACGGTACAGGGGGCGCAGAACACTGAAGCTTTCTTT.

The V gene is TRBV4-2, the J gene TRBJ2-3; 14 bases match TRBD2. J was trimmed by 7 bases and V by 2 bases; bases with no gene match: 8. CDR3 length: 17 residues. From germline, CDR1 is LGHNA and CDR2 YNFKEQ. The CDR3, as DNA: TGTGCCAGCAGCCAACAACCGACTAGCGGGGGGGCCTATACGCAGTATTTT. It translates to CASSQQPTSGGAYTQYF.

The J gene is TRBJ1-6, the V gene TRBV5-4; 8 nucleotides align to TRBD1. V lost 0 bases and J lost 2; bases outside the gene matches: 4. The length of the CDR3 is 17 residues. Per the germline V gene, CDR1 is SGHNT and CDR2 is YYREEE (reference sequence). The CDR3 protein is CASSLAQGAPYNSPLHF. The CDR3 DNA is TGTGCCAGCAGCTTGGCGCAGGGGGCACCCTATAATTCACCCCTCCACTTT.

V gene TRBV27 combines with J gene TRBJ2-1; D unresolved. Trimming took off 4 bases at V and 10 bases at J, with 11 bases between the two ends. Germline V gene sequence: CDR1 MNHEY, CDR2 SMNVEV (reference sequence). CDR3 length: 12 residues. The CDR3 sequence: CASSSFLSEQFF. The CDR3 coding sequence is TGTGCCAGCAGTTCCTTTTTATCCGAGCAGTTCTTC.

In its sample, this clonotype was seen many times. The CDR3 region is CASTFGQGTSSYEQYF. The CDR3 bases are TGTGCCAGCACCTTCGGGCAGGGGACGAGCTCCTACGAGCAGTACTTC. The rearrangement uses TRBV2 and TRBJ2-7; TRBD1 is a possible D gene (6 bases). The V end lost 7 bases, the J end lost 0 bases, and 19 bases lay between the germline ends. The CDR3 has 16 residues. CDR1 and CDR2 from the germline V gene are SNHLY and FYNNEI.

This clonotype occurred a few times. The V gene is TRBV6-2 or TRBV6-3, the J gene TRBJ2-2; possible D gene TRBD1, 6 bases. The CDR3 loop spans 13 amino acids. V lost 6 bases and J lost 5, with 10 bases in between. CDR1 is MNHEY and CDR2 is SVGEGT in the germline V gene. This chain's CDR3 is CASRDRRTGELFF. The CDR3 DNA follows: TGTGCCAGCAGGGACAGAAGGACCGGGGAGCTGTTTTTT.

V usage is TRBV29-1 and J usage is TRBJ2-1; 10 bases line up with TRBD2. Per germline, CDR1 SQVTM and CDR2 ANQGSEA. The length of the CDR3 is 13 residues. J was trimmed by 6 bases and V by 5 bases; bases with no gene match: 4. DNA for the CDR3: TGCAGCGTTCGGCTAGCGGGGGTCAATGAGCAGTTCTTC. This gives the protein CSVRLAGVNEQFF.

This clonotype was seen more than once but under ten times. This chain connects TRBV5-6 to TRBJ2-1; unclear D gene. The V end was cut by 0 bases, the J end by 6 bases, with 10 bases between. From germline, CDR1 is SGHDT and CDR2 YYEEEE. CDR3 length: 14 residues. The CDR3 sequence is CASSLVARGNEQFF. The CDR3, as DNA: TGTGCCAGCAGCTTGGTGGCTCGCGGCAATGAGCAGTTCTTC.

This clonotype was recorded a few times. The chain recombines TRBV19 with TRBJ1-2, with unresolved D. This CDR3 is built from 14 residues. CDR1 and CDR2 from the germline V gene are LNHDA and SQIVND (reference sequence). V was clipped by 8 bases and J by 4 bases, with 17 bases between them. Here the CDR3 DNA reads TGTGCCAGTGCGCGATCGACGGTGAGCTATGGCTACACCTTC. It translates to CASARSTVSYGYTF.

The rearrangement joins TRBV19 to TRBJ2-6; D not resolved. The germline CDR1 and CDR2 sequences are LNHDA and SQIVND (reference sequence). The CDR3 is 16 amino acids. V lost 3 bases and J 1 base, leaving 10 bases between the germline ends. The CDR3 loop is CASSIWSASGANVLTF. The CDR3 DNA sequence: TGTGCCAGTAGTATCTGGAGTGCTTCTGGGGCCAACGTCCTGACTTTC.

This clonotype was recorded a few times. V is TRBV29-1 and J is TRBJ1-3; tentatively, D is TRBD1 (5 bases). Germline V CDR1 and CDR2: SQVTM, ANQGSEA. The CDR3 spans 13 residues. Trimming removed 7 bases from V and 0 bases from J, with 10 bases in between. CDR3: CSAGGSSGNTIYF. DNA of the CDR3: TGCAGCGCCGGGGGGAGCTCTGGAAACACCATATATTTT.

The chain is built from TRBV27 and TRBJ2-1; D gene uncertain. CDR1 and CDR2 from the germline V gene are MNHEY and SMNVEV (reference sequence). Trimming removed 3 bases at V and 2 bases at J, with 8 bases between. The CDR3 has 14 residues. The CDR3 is CASSLAYTYNEQFF. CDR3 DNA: TGTGCCAGCAGTTTGGCTTATACCTACAATGAGCAGTTCTTC.

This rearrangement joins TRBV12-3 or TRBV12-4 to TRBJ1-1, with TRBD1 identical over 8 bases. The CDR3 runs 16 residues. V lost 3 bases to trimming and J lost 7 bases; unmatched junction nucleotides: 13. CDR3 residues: CASSFPVSGGANEAFF. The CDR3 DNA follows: TGTGCCAGCAGTTTTCCGGTATCAGGGGGCGCGAATGAAGCTTTCTTT.

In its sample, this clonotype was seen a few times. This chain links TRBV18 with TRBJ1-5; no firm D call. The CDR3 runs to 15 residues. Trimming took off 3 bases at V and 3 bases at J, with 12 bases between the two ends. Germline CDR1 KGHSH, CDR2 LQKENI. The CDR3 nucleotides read TGTGCCAGCTCACCTTCTCCCCAGGCCAATCAGCCCCAGCATTTT. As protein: CASSPSPQANQPQHF.

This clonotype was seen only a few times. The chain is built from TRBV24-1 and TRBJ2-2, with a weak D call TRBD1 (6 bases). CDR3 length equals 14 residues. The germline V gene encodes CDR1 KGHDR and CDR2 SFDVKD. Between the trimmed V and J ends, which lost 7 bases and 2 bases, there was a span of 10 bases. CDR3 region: CATSDRLNTGELFF. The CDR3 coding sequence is TGTGCCACCAGCGACAGGCTTAACACCGGGGAGCTGTTTTTT.

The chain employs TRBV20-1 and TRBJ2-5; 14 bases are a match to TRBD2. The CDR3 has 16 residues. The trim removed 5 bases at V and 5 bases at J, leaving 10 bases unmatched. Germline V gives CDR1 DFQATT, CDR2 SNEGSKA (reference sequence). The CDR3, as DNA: TGCAGTGCTGAACACGGACTAGCGGGGGGTAGTGAGACCCAGTACTTC. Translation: CSAEHGLAGGSETQYF.

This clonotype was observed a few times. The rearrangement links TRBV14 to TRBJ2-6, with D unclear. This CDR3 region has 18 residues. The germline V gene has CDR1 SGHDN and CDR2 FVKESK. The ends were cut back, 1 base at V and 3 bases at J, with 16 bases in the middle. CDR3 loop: CASSQGRKTVFGANVLTF. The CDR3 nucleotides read TGTGCCAGCAGCCAAGGACGCAAAACCGTGTTTGGGGCCAACGTCCTGACTTTC.

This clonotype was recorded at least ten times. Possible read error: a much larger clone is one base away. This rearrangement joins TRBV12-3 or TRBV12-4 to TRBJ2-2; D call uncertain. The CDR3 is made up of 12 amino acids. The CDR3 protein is CASSWNTGELFF. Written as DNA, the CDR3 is TGCGCCAGCAGCTGGAACACCGGGGAGCTGTTTTTT.

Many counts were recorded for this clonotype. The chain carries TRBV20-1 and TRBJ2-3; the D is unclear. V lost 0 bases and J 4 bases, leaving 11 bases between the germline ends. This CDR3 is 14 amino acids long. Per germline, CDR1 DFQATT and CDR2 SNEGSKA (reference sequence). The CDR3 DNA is TGCAGTGCTAGAGATAGTTGGGGTGCAGATACGCAGTATTTT. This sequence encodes CSARDSWGADTQYF.